This entry describes one TCR beta chain. Its specificity is unknown. The CDR3 loop spans 16 amino acids. J was trimmed by 0 bases and V by 3 bases; bases with no gene match: 9. Germline CDR1 and CDR2: SQVTM and ANQGSEA. The sample is drawn from a study of post-analysis software for immune sequencing data. Study overall: Some patients lacked subtype; others had relapsing-remitting, secondary progressive or progressive-relapsing disease. Whole-study results and caveats: By F measure, strong co-clustering occurred among samples prepared in the same batch. Compared with controls, patients had more of 4 to 6 TRBV segments, including TRBV5-6, TRBV5-1 and TRBV20-1. In multiple sclerosis, normalized Chao1 diversity was significantly below that of controls.

cDNA libraries of TCR beta carried unique molecular identifiers. Input of 1 to 10 million T cells yielded 450,000 to 550,000 cDNA molecules. In TCRdb, the PCR reads were re-called with MiXCR into one record per CDR3 protein. The sample includes 700,000 to 900,000 distinct CDR3 sequences, more than 45% of them seen just once. The chain is built from TRBV29-1 and TRBJ2-7; 9 bases agree with TRBD1. Sequenced input: blood. The receptor was derived from a girl aged 5-17 years with multiple sclerosis. The CDR3 sequence is CSVELPGQGNSYEQYF. CDR3 sequence (DNA): TGCAGCGTTGAGTTGCCGGGACAGGGAAACTCCTACGAGCAGTACTTC.